This TCR beta chain was recorded in a study of OX40 agonist ivuxolimab in advanced cancers. Study-level background: Ivuxolimab was a fully human IgG2 agonistic monoclonal antibody targeting the costimulatory receptor OX40 (CD134). Intravenous ivuxolimab was administered to patients every 2 weeks at six dose levels: 0.01, 0.1, 0.3, 1.5, 3 and 10 mg/kg. The monotherapy dose-escalation portion (N ≈ 52 patients) of the phase I ivuxolimab trial is reported in the paper. Of the roughly 51 patients in dose escalation, about 20 had hepatocellular carcinoma, around 15 had melanoma, 9 had renal cell carcinoma and 9 had head and neck cancer. In the dose-escalation cohort, over 65% of patients were male, and the mean age was around 60 years, with a range of about 23 to 85. Three dose-escalation patients achieved partial responses, one with hepatocellular carcinoma and two with cutaneous melanoma. Prior anti-PD-1, anti-PD-L1 or anti-CTLA-4 therapy was permitted, and checkpoint inhibitors had been received by roughly two fifths of dose-escalation patients. Peripheral TCRbeta sequencing aimed to test whether ivuxolimab altered TCR sequence diversity and caused clonal T-cell expansion.

The paper as a whole reports these results and caveats: Low levels of normalized T-cell clonal expansion were also seen in some patients who did not respond. After ivuxolimab, more expanded clones were found on average in CD8+ T cells than in CD4+ T cells. In the 0.1-3.0 mg/kg groups, partial responders had among the lowest normalized peripheral clonal expansion, particularly in CD8+ T cells. At doses of 0.1 to 3.0 mg/kg, clonal expansion of both CD4+ and CD8+ blood T cells was observed from baseline to week 6. Which antigens the clonally expanded peripheral T cells were specific for was not determined.

The germline V gene encodes CDR1 SGHVS and CDR2 FNYEAQ. The CDR3 runs 19 residues from the cysteine to the phenylalanine. Solely the CDR3 DNA is kept, with 57 bases framed from the first base. Trimming accounts for 5 bases at V and 3 bases at J, while the number of junction bases matched to no gene is 18. With respect to this clone: Which antigen it targets is not known. No base quality values were provided; no much bigger clone lies one nucleotide off.

To sequence the TCRbeta CDR3 region, genomic DNA was isolated from the sorted cells. TCRbeta CDR3 regions were sequenced using the immunoSEQ Assay. In its TCRdb copy, this immuneACCESS table keeps in-frame sequences only and misses some clones. Where compared with another copy, unresolved V genes explain less than half of these, and the others have no known cause. This sample holds about 59,000 clones; 90% to 95% were observed only once. The top ten hold roughly 19% of the sample. Patients with autoimmune disease history or receiving systemic immunosuppression were excluded from the trial. Peripheral blood for TCR sequencing was drawn from every dose cohort at baseline, at cycle 4 day 1 and at cycle 7 day 1. Samples were obtained from an open-label, multicenter, first-in-human phase I dose-escalation trial of ivuxolimab. Adults with locally advanced or metastatic melanoma, renal cell, hepatocellular, or head and neck squamous cell carcinoma were enrolled in the trial. Before TCR sequencing, CD4+ and CD8+ T cells were separately sorted from peripheral blood.

The sample here was CD4+ or CD8+ T cells sorted from blood, taken in a trial of the OX40 agonist ivuxolimab. Recombination linked TRBV7-6 to TRBJ2-1; 8 of the junction bases match TRBD2. The receptor was isolated from an adult with an advanced solid tumor such as melanoma, head and neck, liver or kidney cancer. Here is the DNA: TGTGCCAGCAGCCCCTGGTCTCTAGCGGGTACTGGACGCTACAATGAGCAGTTCTTC. It specifies CASSPWSLAGTGRYNEQFF.